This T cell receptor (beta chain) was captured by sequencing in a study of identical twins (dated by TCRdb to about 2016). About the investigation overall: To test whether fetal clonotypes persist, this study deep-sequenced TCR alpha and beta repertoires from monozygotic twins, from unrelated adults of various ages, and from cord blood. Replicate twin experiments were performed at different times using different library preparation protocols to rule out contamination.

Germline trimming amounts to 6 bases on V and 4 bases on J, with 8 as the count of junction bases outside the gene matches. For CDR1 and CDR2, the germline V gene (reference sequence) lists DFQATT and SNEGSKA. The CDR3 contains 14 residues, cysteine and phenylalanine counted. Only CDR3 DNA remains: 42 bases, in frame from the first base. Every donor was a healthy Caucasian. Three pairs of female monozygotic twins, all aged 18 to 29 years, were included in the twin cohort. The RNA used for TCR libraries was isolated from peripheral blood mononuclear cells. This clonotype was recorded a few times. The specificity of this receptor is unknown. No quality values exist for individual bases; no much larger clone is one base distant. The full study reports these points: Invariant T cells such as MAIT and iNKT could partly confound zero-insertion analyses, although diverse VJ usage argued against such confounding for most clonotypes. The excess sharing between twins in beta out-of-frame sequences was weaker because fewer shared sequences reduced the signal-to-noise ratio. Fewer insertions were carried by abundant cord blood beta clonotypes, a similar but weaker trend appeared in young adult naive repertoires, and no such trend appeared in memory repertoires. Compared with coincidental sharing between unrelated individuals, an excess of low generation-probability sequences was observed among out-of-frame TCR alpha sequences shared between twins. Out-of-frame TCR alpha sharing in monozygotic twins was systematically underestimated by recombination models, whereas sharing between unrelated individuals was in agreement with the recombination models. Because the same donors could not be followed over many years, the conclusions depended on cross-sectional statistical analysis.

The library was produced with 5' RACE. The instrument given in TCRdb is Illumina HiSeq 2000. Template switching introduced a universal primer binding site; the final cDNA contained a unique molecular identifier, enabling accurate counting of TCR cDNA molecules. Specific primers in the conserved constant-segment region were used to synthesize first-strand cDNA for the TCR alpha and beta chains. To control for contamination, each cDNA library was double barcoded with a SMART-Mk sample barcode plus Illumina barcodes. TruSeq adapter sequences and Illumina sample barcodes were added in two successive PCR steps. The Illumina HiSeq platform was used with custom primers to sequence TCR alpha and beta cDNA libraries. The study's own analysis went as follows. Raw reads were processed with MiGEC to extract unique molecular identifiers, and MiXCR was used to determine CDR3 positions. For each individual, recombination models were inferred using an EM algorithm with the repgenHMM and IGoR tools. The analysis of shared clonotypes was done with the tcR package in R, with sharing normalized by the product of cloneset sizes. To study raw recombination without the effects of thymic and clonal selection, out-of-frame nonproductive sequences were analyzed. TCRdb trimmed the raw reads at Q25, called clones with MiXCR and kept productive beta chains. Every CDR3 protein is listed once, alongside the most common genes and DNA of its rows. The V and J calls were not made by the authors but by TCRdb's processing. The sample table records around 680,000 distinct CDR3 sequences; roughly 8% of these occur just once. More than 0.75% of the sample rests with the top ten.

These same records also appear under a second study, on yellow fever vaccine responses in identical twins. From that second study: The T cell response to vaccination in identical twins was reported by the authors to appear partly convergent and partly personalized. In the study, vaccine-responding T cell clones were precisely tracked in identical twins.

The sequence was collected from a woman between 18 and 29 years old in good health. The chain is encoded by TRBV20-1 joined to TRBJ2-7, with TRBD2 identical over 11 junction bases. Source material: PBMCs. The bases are TGCAGTGCAGGAGCCGGGACTAGCGGATACGAGCAGTACTTC. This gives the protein CSAGAGTSGYEQYF.